This TCR beta chain was sequenced during a study of blood T cell repertoires in COVID-19. Study overall: The cDNA or gDNA used as material had been derived from T cells, B-cell-depleted T cells, or PBMCs.

In the original workflow: Counts of nucleated cells, estimated from reference gene primer amplification, were obtained. Libraries were prepared by immunoSEQ multiplex PCR; TCRdb keeps only in-frame clonotypes and omits some of them. The V and J calls and clone size come from that table; D and trimming were worked out from the DNA. Of about 240,000 clones detected, around nine tenths appear once; the ten largest clones hold 5.5% to 9%. The CDR3 has 12 residues. V lost 6 bases and J lost 8, with 13 bases in between. The rearrangement joins TRBV12-3 or TRBV12-4 to TRBJ1-2; D is undetermined. Material: peripheral blood. The TCR sequence derives from a woman in her seventies with active or convalescent COVID-19. CDR3: CASRERVGGYTF. DNA for the CDR3: TGTGCCAGCAGAGAGAGGGTTGGCGGCTACACCTTC.